Described below is a single T cell receptor (beta chain) sequence and its context. Antigen unknown. The V and J ends lost 4 bases and 8 bases respectively, with 17 bases between them. CDR1 is MGHRA and CDR2 is YSYEKL in the germline V gene. CDR3 length: 15 residues. This sample was included in a study of T cell repertoires in cytomegalovirus infection. TCRdb recomputed calls from the reads with MiXCR, one row per CDR3 protein. The table shows some 590,000 distinct CDR3 sequences, with 35% to 50% occurring only once. The sequence was obtained from a human donor in good health (CMV status not recorded). Some clones in this sample may be carry-over from other donors' samples. The starting material was cultured PBMCs, obtained from culture after CMV antigen stimulation. The V call is TRBV4-1, the J call TRBJ1-4; weak D call: TRBD1 (5 bases). CDR3 DNA: TGCGCCAGCAGCCGGGACCGACGACTTCGGGAAAAACTGTTTTTT. This gives the protein CASSRDRRLREKLFF.